This entry is about one T cell receptor beta chain. The antigen is undetermined. This record comes from a study of blood T cells in healthy people across ages. Study-wide results and caveats: There was a strong correlation between TCR beta diversity and naive T cell percentage. PBMCs left unsorted prevented a conclusive naive versus antigen-experienced comparison.

Germline loops: CDR1 MNHEY, CDR2 SVGAGI. Between the trimmed V and J ends, which lost 8 bases and 5 bases, there was a span of 12 bases. CDR3 length: 13 residues. Through a sample-barcoded 5' primer and a J-beta primer mix, a second PCR was run for roughly 7 to 12 cycles. MiXCR was run by TCRdb on the 5' RACE reads, yielding one entry per CDR3 protein. This sample has approximately 800,000 distinct CDR3 sequences, with around 24% found just once. A further study also used this sample, focusing on T cells of mothers and their children.

The sample consisted of blood. This TCR came from a boy aged 5-17 years in good health. The chain is built from TRBV6-5 and TRBJ1-4; D may be TRBD1 (6 bases). For the CDR3, the DNA is TGTGCCAGCTCCGGGGGGGGCAATGAAAAACTGTTTTTT. It translates to CASSGGGNEKLFF.